Sequencing of this TCR beta chain was carried out in a study of T cells in Graves' hyperthyroidism and ophthalmopathy. The study, taken as a whole, reports: Ophthalmopathy prediction by the model preceded onset by a median roughly 6.3 months.

Diagnoses rested on clinical symptoms, serum thyroxine and TRAb, thyroid ultrasound and orbital computed tomography. Cells are PBMCs isolated from around 10 ml of fresh blood. Researchers took RNA transcripts and amplified the TCR beta CDR3 regions from them. TCR CDR3 underwent first-round RT-PCR with the HTBI primer set. MiXCR, applied by TCRdb to the multiplex PCR reads, yields one record per CDR3 protein. The sample carries fewer than 750,000 distinct CDR3 sequences, roughly 15% recorded once. This CDR3 is built from 14 residues. Germline loops: CDR1 SEHNR, CDR2 FQNEAQ (reference sequence). V trimming: 1 base; J trimming: 5 bases; junction bases outside the gene matches: 5. This clonotype was found many times. Its cognate antigen is unknown.

The receptor was isolated from a woman between 50 and 59 years old with Graves' ophthalmopathy. The chain couples TRBV7-9 to TRBJ2-7, with 7 bases fitting TRBD1. The source material was blood. CDR3 region: CASSLGGQLNEQYF. The CDR3 nucleotides are TGTGCCAGCAGCTTAGGGGGACAGCTTAACGAGCAGTACTTC.